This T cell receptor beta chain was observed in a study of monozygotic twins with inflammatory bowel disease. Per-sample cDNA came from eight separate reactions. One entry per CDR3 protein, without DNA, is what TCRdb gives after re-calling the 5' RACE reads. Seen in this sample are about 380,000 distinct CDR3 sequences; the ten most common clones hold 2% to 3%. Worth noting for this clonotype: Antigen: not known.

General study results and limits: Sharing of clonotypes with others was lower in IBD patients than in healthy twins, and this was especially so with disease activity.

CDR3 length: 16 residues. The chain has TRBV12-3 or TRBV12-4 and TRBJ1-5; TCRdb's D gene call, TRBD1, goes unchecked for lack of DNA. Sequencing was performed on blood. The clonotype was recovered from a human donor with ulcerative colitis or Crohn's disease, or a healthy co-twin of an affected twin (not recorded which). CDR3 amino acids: CASSPSSGVFGQPQHF.